The 30 T cell receptor beta chains below were found in one sample sequenced in a study of monozygotic twins with inflammatory bowel disease. Each CDR3 protein gets one entry in TCRdb, which reprocessed the 5' RACE reads and gives no DNA. This sample's table has approximately 400,000 distinct CDR3 sequences. Sequenced: blood. The receptors originated from a human donor with ulcerative colitis or Crohn's disease, or a healthy co-twin of an affected twin (not recorded which).

The chain uses TRBV3-1 and TRBJ2-3; with no DNA, the TCRdb D assignment of TRBD1 cannot be verified. Looked up from germline, CDR1 is LGHDT and CDR2 is YNNKEL (reference sequence). CDR3 size: 13 residues. This chain's CDR3 is CASSQHGRYTQYF.

The V call is TRBV29-1, the J call TRBJ2-2; TCRdb picks TRBD2, but there is no DNA to check that call. Germline values: CDR1 SQVTM, CDR2 ANQGSEA. The CDR3 runs 14 residues. The CDR3 is CSVGARGYTGELFF.

CDR3 amino acids: CSVLRQLSYEQYF. This rearrangement joins TRBV29-1 to TRBJ2-7; TCRdb outputs TRBD1, but without DNA this stays unchecked. Germline V gene data show CDR1 as SQVTM and CDR2 as ANQGSEA. The CDR3 covers 13 residues.

This rearrangement joins TRBV5-1 to TRBJ1-4; absent DNA, TCRdb's TRBD1 call cannot be checked. The CDR3 spans 19 residues. The germline gives CDR1 SGHRS, CDR2 YFSETQ. CDR3 loop: CASKAGGQGSHLRNEKLFF.

V usage is TRBV20-1 and J usage is TRBJ2-2; TCRdb's assignment of TRBD1 cannot be checked, as there is no DNA. Germline V lookup: CDR1 DFQATT, CDR2 SNEGSKA (reference sequence). The CDR3 loop spans 15 amino acids. The CDR3 sequence: CSARPGGQNTGELFF.

The chain is built from TRBV20-1 and TRBJ2-1; TCRdb gives TRBD2 as the D gene, but with no DNA this cannot be confirmed. There are 13 residues in the CDR3. The germline CDR1 and CDR2 sequences are DFQATT and SNEGSKA (reference sequence). The CDR3 loop is CSYSGLVGLEQFF.

The chain links TRBV10-3 to TRBJ1-1; there is no DNA to check the TCRdb D call of TRBD1. The germline CDR1 and CDR2 sequences are ENHRY and SYGVKD. The CDR3 runs 14 residues. CDR3 residues: CAIGGYDGNTEAFF.

The V gene is TRBV20-1, the J gene TRBJ2-1; TCRdb's D call of TRBD1 is untestable without DNA. This CDR3 spans 12 amino acids. Germline V gives CDR1 DFQATT, CDR2 SNEGSKA (reference sequence). CDR3 region: CSASPASQEQFF.

The V and J genes are TRBV30 and TRBJ1-2; TCRdb gives TRBD1 as the D gene, but with no DNA this cannot be confirmed. This CDR3 spans 16 amino acids. The germline V gene has CDR1 GTSNPN and CDR2 SVGIG (reference sequence). The CDR3 region is CAWSFERTGLNYGYTF.

The chain combines TRBV5-1 with TRBJ2-1. CDR1 SGHRS and CDR2 YFSETQ come from the germline V gene. The CDR3 loop spans 17 amino acids. CDR3 loop: CASSARPLEKGYNEQFF.

The genes are TRBV18 and TRBJ1-6; absent DNA, TCRdb's TRBD1 call cannot be checked. The CDR3 has 15 amino acids. Germline CDR1 reads KGHSH; CDR2 reads LQKENI. The CDR3 sequence is CASSPDSRSNSPLHF.

The chain uses TRBV20-1 and TRBJ1-2; TCRdb names TRBD1, which stays unverified in the absence of DNA. Germline V gene sequence: CDR1 DFQATT, CDR2 SNEGSKA (reference sequence). There are 14 residues in the CDR3. The chain's CDR3 is CSAIYLHGTYGYTF.

The genes are TRBV9 and TRBJ2-3; TCRdb indicates TRBD2, and absent DNA this call remains unverified. Per the germline V gene, CDR1 is SGDLS and CDR2 is YYNGEE. The CDR3 runs 14 residues. CDR3 amino acids: CASSTGGRTDTQYF.

The genes are TRBV20-1 and TRBJ2-2; TCRdb gives TRBD1 as the D gene, but with no DNA this cannot be confirmed. This CDR3 has 13 amino acids. CDR1 is DFQATT and CDR2 is SNEGSKA in the germline V gene (reference sequence). CDR3 loop: CSATQGYTGELFF.

CDR3 region: CASSQDRGFYGYTF. This chain connects TRBV4-1 to TRBJ1-2; as DNA is missing, the TRBD1 call by TCRdb cannot be tested. This CDR3 contains 14 residues. In germline, CDR1 is MGHRA, CDR2 YSYEKL.

The chain combines TRBV7-2 with TRBJ1-2. CDR1 is SGHTA, CDR2 FQGNSA, per germline. CDR3 length equals 13 residues. CDR3 sequence: CASSLQNDYGYTF.

The chain carries TRBV7-2 and TRBJ2-3; TCRdb lists TRBD2, though no DNA is available to test this call. The CDR3 is 16 amino acids. Germline V gives CDR1 SGHTA, CDR2 FQGNSA. The CDR3: CASSSTSGRSTDTQYF.

The rearrangement joins TRBV5-1 to TRBJ2-7; the D call from TCRdb, TRBD2, cannot be confirmed without DNA. The CDR3 loop spans 16 amino acids. Looked up from germline, CDR1 is SGHRS and CDR2 is YFSETQ. The CDR3 loop reads CASSLDQTSGRREQYF.

The chain joins TRBV19 to TRBJ2-2; TCRdb's D call of TRBD2 is untestable without DNA. CDR3 size: 16 residues. The V gene's germline CDR1 is LNHDA and CDR2 SQIVND (reference sequence). The CDR3 spells CASSRTGGRNTGELFF.

This rearrangement joins TRBV9 to TRBJ2-2; TCRdb's assignment of TRBD2 cannot be checked, as there is no DNA. Germline lookup yields CDR1 SGDLS and CDR2 YYNGEE. The CDR3 extends over 16 amino acids. The CDR3 here is CASSAVAGGNTGELFF.

J is TRBJ1-2 and V is TRBV12-3 or TRBV12-4. This CDR3 is 13 amino acids long. CDR3 region: CASSRELIYGYTF.

The chain carries TRBV20-1 and TRBJ2-5; TCRdb names TRBD1, which stays unverified in the absence of DNA. Germline CDR1 reads DFQATT; CDR2 reads SNEGSKA (reference sequence). The CDR3 has 15 amino acids. Here the CDR3 reads CSASTPRGGRETQYF.

This chain links TRBV6-2 or TRBV6-3 with TRBJ2-1; TCRdb picks TRBD1, but there is no DNA to check that call. Germline V lookup: CDR1 MNHEY, CDR2 SVGEGT. The CDR3 covers 13 residues. The CDR3 region is CASTQGRLNEQFF.

This chain uses TRBV28 with TRBJ2-6; there is no DNA to check the TCRdb D call of TRBD1. Germline CDR1 reads MDHEN; CDR2 reads SYDVKM. The CDR3 covers 16 residues. This CDR3 is CASSGGLSSGANVLTF. The complete variable domain, with remaining parts taken from reference TRBV28 and TRBJ2-6, reads DVKVTQSSRYLVKRTGEKVFLECVQDMDHENMFWYRQDPGLGLRLIYFSYDVKMKEKGDIPEGYSVSREKKERFSLILESASTNQTSMYLCASSGGLSSGANVLTFGAGSRLTVL.

The chain has TRBV20-1 and TRBJ2-3; checking the TCRdb D call of TRBD1 is not possible without DNA. CDR3 length equals 15 residues. Per the germline V gene, CDR1 is DFQATT and CDR2 is SNEGSKA (reference sequence). CDR3 sequence reads: CSARVITGGPDTQYF.

The chain links TRBV5-4 to TRBJ1-4; TCRdb designates TRBD1, a call that cannot be tested without DNA. The CDR3 is 15 residues long. Germline values: CDR1 SGHNT, CDR2 YYREEE (reference sequence). The CDR3 loop is CASSLPPHPGSELFF.

This chain uses TRBV20-1 with TRBJ2-7; TCRdb selects TRBD1, and the lack of DNA leaves this call unchecked. The CDR3 extends over 14 amino acids. The germline V gene encodes CDR1 DFQATT and CDR2 SNEGSKA (reference sequence). CDR3 loop: CSASPGRGNYEQYF.

V is TRBV15 and J is TRBJ2-5; TCRdb's assignment of TRBD1 cannot be checked, as there is no DNA. Germline V gene data show CDR1 as LNHNV and CDR2 as YYDKDF (reference sequence). The length of the CDR3 is 15 residues. The CDR3 spells CATSRDPGSQETQYF.

The chain joins TRBV11-3 to TRBJ1-1; TCRdb names TRBD1, which stays unverified in the absence of DNA. The germline gives CDR1 SGHNT, CDR2 YENEEA. The CDR3 has 17 residues. The CDR3 here is CASSSVRGHPSNTEAFF.

The chain employs TRBV7-3 and TRBJ2-1; TCRdb's D gene call, TRBD2, goes unchecked for lack of DNA. The CDR3 has 17 amino acids. Germline assignment: CDR1 SGHTA and CDR2 FQGTGA. CDR3 residues: CASSPTSRREGYNEQFF. Variable domain in full (rest from reference TRBV7-3 and TRBJ2-1): GAGVSQTPSNKVTEKGKYVELRCDPISGHTALYWYRQSLGQGPEFLIYFQGTGAADDSGLPNDRFFAVRPEGSVSTLKIQRTERGDSAVYLCASSPTSRREGYNEQFFGPGTRLTVL.